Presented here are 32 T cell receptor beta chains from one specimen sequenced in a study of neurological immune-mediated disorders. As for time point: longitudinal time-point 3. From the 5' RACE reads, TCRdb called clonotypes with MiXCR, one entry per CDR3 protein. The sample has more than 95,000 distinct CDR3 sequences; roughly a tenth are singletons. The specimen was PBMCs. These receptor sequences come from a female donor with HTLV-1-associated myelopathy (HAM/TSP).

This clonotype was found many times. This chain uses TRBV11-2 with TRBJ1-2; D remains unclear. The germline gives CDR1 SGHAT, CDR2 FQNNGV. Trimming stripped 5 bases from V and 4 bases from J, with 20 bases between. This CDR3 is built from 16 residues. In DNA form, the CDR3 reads TGTGCCAGCAGCCCCCTATCTCGGGGATCCCTCTATGGCTACACCTTC. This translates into CASSPLSRGSLYGYTF.

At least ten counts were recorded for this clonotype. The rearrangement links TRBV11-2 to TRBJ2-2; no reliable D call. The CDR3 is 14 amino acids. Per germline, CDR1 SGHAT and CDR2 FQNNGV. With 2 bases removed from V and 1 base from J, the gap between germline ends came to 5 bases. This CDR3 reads CASSLWQNTGELFF. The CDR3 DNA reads TGTGCCAGCAGCTTATGGCAGAACACCGGGGAGCTGTTTTTT. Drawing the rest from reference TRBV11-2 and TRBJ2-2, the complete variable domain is EAGVAQSPRYKIIEKRQSVAFWCNPISGHATLYWYQQILGQGPKLLIQFQNNGVVDDSQLPKDRFSAERLKGVDSTLKIQPAKLEDSAVYLCASSLWQNTGELFFGEGSRLTVL.

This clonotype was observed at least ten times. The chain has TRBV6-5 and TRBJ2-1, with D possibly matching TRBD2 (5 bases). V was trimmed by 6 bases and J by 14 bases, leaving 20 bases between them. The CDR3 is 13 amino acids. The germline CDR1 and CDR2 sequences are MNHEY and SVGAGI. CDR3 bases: TGTGCCAGCAGGCCCTTTACCCGGGGATATGAGTTCTTC. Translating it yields CASRPFTRGYEFF.

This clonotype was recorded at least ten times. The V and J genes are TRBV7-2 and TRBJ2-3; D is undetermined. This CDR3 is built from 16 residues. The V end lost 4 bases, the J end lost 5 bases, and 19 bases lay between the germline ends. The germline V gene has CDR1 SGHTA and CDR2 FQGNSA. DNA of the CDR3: TGTGCCAGCAGCTCTAGTTGGGCAACTAAGGGAGATACGCAGTATTTT. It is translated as CASSSSWATKGDTQYF.

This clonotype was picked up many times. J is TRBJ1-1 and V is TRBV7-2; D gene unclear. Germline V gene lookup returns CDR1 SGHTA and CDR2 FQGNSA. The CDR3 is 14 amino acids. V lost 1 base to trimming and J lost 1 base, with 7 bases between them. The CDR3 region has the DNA TGTGCCAGCAGCTTAGTCCACGGGAACACTGAAGCTTTCTTT. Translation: CASSLVHGNTEAFF.

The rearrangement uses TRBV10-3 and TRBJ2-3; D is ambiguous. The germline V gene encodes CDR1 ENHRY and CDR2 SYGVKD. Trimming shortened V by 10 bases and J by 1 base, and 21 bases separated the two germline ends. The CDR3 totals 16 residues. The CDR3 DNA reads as TGTGCCACCCGGTTGTCAAGGGTCCCGGGCACAGATACGCAGTATTTT. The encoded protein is CATRLSRVPGTDTQYF.

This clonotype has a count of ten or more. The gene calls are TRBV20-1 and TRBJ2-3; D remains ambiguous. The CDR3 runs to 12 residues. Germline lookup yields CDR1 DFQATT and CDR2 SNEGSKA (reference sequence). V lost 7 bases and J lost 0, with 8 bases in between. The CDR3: CSVKGSTDTQYF. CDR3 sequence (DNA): TGCAGTGTAAAAGGAAGCACAGATACGCAGTATTTT.

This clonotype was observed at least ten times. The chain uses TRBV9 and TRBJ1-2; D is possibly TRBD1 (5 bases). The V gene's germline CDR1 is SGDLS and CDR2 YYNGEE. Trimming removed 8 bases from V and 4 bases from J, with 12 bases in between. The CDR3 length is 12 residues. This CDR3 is CASGAGGYGYTF. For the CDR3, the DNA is TGTGCCAGTGGGGCGGGAGGCTATGGCTACACCTTC.

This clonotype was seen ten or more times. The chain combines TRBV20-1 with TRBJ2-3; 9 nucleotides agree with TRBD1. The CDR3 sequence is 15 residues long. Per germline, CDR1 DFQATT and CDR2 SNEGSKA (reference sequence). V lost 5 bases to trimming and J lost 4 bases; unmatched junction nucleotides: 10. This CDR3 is CSAPSPGTGSDTQYF. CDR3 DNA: TGCAGTGCTCCGTCACCAGGGACAGGGTCAGATACGCAGTATTTT.

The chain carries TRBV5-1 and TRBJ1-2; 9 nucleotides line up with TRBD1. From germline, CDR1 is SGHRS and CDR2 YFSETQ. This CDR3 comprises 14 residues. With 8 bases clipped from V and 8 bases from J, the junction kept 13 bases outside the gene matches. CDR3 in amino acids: CASKAGTGSGGYTF. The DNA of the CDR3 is TGCGCCAGTAAAGCCGGGACAGGGTCAGGAGGCTACACCTTC.

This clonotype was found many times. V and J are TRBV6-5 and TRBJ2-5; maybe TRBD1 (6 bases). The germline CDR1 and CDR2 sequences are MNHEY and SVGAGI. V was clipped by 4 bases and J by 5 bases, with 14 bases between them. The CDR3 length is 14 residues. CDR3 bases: TGTGCCAGCAGTTGGGCAGGGGCCAAGGAGACCCAGTACTTC. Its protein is CASSWAGAKETQYF.

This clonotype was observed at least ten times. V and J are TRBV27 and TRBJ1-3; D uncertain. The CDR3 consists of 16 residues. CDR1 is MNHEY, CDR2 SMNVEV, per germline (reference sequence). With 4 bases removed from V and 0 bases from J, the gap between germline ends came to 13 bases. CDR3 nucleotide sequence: TGTGCCAGCAGTTCAGGATACACACTCTCTGGAAACACCATATATTTT. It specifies CASSSGYTLSGNTIYF.

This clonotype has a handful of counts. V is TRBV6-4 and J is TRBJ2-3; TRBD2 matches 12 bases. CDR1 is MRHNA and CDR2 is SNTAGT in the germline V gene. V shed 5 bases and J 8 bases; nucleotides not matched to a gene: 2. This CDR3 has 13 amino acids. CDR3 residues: CASSQGLAGTQYF. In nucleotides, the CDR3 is TGTGCCAGCAGTCAGGGACTAGCGGGTACGCAGTATTTT.

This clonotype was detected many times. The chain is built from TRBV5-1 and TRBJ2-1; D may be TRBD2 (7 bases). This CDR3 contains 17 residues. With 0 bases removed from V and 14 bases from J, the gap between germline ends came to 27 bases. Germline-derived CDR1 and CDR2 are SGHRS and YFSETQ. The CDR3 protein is CASSLAKGGSQRGPEFF. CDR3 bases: TGCGCCAGCAGCTTGGCAAAGGGGGGGTCCCAGAGAGGCCCGGAGTTCTTC.

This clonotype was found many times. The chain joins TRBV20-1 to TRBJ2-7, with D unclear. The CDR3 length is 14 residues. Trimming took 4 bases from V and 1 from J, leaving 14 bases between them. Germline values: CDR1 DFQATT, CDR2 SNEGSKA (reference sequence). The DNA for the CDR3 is TGCAGTGCTAACAGCCAGGTCGGATCCTACGAGCAGTACTTC. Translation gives CSANSQVGSYEQYF.

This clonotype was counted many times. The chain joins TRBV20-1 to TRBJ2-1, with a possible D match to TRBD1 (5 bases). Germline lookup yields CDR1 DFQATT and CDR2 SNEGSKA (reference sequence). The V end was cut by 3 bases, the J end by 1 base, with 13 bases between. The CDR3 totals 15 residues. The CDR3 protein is CSARAGRASYNEQFF. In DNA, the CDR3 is TGCAGTGCTAGGGCCGGCAGGGCGTCCTACAATGAGCAGTTCTTC.

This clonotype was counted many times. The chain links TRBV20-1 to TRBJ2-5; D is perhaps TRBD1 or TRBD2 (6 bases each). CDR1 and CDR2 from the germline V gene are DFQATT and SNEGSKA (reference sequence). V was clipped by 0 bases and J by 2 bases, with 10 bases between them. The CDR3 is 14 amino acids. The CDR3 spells CSARDRRGQETQYF. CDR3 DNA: TGCAGTGCTAGAGATAGGAGGGGGCAAGAGACCCAGTACTTC.

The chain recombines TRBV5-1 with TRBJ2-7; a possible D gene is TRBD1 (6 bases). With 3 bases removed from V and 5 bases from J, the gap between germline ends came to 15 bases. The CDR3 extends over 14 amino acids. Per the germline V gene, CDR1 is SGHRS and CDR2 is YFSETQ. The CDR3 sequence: CASSSQGKLHEQYF. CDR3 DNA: TGCGCCAGCAGCTCACAGGGAAAGCTCCACGAGCAGTACTTC.

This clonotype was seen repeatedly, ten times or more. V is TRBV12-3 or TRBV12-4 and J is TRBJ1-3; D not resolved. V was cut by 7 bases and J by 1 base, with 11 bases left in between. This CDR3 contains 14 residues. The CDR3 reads CASIQLQSGNTIYF. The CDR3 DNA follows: TGTGCCAGCATCCAACTACAGTCTGGAAACACCATATATTTT.

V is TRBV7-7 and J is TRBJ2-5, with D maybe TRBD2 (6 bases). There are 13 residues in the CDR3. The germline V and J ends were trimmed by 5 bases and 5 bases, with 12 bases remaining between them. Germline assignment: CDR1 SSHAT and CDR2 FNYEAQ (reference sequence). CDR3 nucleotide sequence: TGTGCCAGCAGCGTTGGGGCGGGGGAGACCCAGTACTTC. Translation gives CASSVGAGETQYF.

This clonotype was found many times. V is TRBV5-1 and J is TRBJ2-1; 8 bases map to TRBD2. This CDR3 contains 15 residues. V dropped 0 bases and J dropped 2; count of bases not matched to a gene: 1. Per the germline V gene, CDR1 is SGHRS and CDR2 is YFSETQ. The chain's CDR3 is CASSLEAGAYNEQFF. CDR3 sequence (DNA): TGCGCCAGCAGCTTGGAAGCGGGGGCCTACAATGAGCAGTTCTTC.

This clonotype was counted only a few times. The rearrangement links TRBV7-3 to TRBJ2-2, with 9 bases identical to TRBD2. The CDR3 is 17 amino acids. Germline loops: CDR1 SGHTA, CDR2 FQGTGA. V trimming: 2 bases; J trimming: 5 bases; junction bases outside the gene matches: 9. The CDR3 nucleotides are TGTGCCAGCAGCTTATCCGCGGGAGGGCCTCGGACCGGGGAGCTGTTTTTT. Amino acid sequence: CASSLSAGGPRTGELFF.

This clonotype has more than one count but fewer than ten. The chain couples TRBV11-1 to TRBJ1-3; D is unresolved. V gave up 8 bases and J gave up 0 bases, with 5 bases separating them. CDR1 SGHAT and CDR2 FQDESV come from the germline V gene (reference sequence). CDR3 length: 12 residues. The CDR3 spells CASRHSGNTIYF. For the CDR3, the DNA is TGTGCCAGCCGCCACTCTGGAAACACCATATATTTT.

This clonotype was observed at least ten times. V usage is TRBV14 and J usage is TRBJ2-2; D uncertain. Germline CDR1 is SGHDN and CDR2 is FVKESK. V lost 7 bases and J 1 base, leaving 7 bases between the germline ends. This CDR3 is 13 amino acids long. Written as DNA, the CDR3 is TGTGCCAGCAACGAAAAGAACACCGGGGAGCTGTTTTTT. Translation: CASNEKNTGELFF.

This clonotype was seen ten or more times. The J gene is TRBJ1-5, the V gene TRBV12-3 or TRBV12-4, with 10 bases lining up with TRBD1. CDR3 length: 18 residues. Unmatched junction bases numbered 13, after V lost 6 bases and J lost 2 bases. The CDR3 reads CASRHALIGTGGNQPQHF. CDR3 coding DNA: TGTGCCAGCAGACATGCCCTTATAGGGACAGGGGGCAATCAGCCCCAGCATTTT.

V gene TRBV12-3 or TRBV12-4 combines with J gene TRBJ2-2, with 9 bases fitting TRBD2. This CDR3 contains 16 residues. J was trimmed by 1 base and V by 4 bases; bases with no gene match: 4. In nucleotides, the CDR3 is TGTGCCAGCAGTTCAGCTAGCGGGGTGAACACCGGGGAGCTGTTTTTT. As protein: CASSSASGVNTGELFF.

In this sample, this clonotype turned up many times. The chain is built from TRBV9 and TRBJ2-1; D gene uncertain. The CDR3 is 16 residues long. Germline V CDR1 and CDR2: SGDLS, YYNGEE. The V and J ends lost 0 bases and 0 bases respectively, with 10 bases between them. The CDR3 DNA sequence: TGTGCCAGCAGCGTAGAGGCCGTAAGCTCCTACAATGAGCAGTTCTTC. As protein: CASSVEAVSSYNEQFF.

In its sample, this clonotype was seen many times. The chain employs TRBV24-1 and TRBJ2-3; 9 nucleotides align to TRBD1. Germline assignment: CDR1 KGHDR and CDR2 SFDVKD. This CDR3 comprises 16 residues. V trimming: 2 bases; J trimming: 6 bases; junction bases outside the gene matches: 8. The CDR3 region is CATSDWGDRAADTQYF. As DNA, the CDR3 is TGTGCCACCAGTGATTGGGGGGACAGGGCGGCGGATACGCAGTATTTT.

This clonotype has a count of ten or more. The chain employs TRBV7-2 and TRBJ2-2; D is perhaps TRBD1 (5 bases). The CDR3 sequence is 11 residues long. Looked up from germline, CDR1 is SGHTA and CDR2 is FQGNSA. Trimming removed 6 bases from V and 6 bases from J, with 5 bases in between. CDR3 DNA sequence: TGTGCCAGCAGAGGGGCCGGGGAGCTGTTTTTT. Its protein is CASRGAGELFF.

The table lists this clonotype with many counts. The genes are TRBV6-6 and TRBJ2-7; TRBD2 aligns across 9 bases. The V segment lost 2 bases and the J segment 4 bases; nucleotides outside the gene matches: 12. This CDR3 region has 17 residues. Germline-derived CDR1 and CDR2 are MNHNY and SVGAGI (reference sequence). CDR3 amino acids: CASSYELVLAGSYEQYF. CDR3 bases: TGTGCCAGCAGTTACGAATTGGTCCTAGCGGGATCTTACGAGCAGTACTTC.

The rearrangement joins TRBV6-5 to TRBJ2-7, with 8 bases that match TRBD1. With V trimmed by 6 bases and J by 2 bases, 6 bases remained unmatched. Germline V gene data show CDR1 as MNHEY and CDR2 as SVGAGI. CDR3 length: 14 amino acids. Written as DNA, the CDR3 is TGTGCCAGCAGAGATGACAGGGGAGCCTACGAGCAGTACTTC. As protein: CASRDDRGAYEQYF.

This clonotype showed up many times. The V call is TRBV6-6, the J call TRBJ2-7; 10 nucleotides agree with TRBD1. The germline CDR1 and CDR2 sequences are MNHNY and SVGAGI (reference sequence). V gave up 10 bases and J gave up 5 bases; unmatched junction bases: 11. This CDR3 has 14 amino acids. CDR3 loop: CAIRDSGTGDEQYF. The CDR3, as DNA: TGTGCCATTCGCGACTCCGGGACAGGGGACGAGCAGTACTTC.